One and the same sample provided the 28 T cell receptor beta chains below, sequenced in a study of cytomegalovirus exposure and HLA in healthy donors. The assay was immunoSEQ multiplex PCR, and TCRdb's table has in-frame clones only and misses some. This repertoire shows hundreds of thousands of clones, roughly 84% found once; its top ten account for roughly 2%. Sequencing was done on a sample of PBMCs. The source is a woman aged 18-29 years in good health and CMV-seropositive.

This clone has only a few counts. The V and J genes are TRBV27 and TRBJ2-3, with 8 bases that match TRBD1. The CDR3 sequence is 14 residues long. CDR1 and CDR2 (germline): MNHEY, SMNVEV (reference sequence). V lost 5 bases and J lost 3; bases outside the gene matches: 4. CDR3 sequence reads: CASSVDRGTDTQYF. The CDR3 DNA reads TGTGCCAGCAGTGTTGACAGGGGTACAGATACGCAGTATTTT.

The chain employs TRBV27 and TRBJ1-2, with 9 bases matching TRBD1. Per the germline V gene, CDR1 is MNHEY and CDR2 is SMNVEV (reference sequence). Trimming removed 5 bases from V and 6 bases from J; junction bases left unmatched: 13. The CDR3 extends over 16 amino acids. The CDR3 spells CASSPSPGQGNDGYTF. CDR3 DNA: TGTGCCAGCAGTCCGAGCCCGGGACAGGGAAACGATGGCTACACCTTC.

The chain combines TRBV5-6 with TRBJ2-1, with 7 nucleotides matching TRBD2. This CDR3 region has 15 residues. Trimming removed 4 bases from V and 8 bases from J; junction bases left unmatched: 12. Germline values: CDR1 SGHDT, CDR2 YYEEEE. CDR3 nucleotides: TGTGCCAGCAGCGGAACCGGGACTACCGTCTATGAGCAGTTCTTC. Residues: CASSGTGTTVYEQFF.

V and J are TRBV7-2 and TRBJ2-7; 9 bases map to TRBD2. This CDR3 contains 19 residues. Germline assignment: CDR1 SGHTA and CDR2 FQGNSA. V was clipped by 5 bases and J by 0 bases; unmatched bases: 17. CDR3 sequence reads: CASSPTPPTISGSSYEQYF. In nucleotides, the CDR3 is TGTGCCAGCAGCCCAACACCGCCCACGATTAGCGGGAGCTCCTACGAGCAGTACTTC.

The CDR3 loop reads CASSLLGQLKTQYF. In DNA, the CDR3 is TGTGCCAGCAGCTTATTGGGGCAGCTCAAGACCCAGTACTTC. The chain recombines TRBV11-2 with TRBJ2-5; tentative D call: TRBD1 (5 bases). Germline V CDR1 and CDR2: SGHAT, FQNNGV. Trimming stripped 2 bases from V and 6 bases from J, with 13 bases between. CDR3 length equals 14 residues.

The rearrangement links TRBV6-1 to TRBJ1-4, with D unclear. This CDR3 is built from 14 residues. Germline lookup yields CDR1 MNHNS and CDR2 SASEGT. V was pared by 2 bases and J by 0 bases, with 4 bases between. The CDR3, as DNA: TGTGCCAGCAGTGAACAGGCAACTAATGAAAAACTGTTTTTT. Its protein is CASSEQATNEKLFF.

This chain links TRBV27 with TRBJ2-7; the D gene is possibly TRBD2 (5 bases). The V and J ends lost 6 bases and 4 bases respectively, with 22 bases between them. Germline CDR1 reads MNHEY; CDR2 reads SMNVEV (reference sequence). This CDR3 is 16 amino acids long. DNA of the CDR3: TGTGCCAGCAGCTCCCCGGGAACCGGATCTGGGTACGAGCAGTACTTC. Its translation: CASSSPGTGSGYEQYF.

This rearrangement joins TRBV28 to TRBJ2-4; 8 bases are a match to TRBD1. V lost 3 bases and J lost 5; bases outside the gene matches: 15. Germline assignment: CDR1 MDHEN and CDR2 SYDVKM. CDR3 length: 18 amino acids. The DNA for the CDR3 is TGTGCCAGCAGTTTCAAGGCGGACAGGGCCCTAGCTCAAAACATTCAGTACTTC. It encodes CASSFKADRALAQNIQYF.

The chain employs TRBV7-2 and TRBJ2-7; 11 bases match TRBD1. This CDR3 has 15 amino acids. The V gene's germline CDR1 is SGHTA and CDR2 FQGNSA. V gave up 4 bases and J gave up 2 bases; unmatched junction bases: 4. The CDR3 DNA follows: TGTGCCAGCAGCTCGGACAGGGGGCCCGCCTACGAGCAGTACTTC. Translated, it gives CASSSDRGPAYEQYF.

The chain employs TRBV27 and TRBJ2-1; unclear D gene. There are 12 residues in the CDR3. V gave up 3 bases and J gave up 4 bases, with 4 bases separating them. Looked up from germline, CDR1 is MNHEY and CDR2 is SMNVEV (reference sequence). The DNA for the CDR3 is TGTGCCAGCAGTTTCACATACAATGAGCAGTTCTTC. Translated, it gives CASSFTYNEQFF.

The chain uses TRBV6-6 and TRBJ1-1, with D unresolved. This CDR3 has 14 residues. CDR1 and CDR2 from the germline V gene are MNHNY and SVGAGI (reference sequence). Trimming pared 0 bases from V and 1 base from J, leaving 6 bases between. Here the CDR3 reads CASSYSPGNTEAFF. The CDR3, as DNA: TGTGCCAGCAGTTACTCGCCAGGGAACACTGAAGCTTTCTTT.

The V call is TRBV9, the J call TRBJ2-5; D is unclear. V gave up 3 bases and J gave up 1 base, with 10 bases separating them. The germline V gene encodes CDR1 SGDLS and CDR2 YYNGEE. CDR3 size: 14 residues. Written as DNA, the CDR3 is TGTGCCAGCAGCGCAACCCACAGCCAAGAGACCCAGTACTTC. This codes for CASSATHSQETQYF.

The CDR3 nucleotides read TGCGCCAGCAGCCACTCCGGGACAGGGGGGTACGAGCAGTACTTC. Residues: CASSHSGTGGYEQYF. J is TRBJ2-7 and V is TRBV4-1; TRBD1 agrees at 11 bases. Per germline, CDR1 MGHRA and CDR2 YSYEKL. Germline trimming cut 3 bases from V and 4 bases from J; bases unmatched to any gene: 5. This CDR3 is built from 15 residues.

The CDR3 region is CAWELAGVTDTQYF. In nucleotides, the CDR3 is TGTGCCTGGGAACTAGCGGGGGTCACAGATACGCAGTATTTT. The J gene is TRBJ2-3, the V gene TRBV30, with 11 bases aligning to TRBD2. CDR1 and CDR2 (germline): GTSNPN, SVGIG (reference sequence). The V segment lost 5 bases and the J segment 2 bases; nucleotides outside the gene matches: 3. The CDR3 has 14 amino acids.

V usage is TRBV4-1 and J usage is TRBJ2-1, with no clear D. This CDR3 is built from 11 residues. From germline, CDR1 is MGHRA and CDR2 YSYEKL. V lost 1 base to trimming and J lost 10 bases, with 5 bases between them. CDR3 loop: CASSQVGEQFF. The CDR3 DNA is TGCGCCAGCAGCCAAGTTGGCGAGCAGTTCTTC.

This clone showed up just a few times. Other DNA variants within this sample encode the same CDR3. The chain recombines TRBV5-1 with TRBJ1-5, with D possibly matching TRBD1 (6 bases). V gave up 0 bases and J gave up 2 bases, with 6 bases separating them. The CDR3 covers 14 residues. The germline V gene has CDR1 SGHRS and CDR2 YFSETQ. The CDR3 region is CASSLAGGNQPQHF. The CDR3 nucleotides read TGCGCCAGCAGCTTGGCAGGGGGCAATCAGCCCCAGCATTTT. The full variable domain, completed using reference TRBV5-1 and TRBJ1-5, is KAGVTQTPRYLIKTRGQQVTLSCSPISGHRSVSWYQQTPGQGLQFLFEYFSETQRNKGNFPGRFSGRQFSNSRSEMNVSTLELGDSALYLCASSLAGGNQPQHFGDGTRLSIL.

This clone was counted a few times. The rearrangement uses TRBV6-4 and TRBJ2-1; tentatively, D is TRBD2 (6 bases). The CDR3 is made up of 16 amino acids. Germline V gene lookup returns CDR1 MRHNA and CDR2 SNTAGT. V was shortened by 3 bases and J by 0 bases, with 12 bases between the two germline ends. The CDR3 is CASSEIADSSYNEQFF. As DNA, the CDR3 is TGTGCCAGCAGTGAAATAGCGGATAGCTCCTACAATGAGCAGTTCTTC.

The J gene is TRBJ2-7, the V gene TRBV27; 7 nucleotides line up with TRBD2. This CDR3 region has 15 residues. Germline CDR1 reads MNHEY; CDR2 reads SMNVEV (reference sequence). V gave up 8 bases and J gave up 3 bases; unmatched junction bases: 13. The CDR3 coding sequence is TGTGCCAGCCTCATTAGGGACCTAGCGGTCTACGAGCAGTACTTC. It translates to CASLIRDLAVYEQYF.

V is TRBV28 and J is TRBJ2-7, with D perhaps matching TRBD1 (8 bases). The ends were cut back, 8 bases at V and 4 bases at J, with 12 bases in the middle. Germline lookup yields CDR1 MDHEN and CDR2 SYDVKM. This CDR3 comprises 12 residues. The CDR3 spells CASLQGGYEQYF. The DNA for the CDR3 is TGTGCCAGCCTACAGGGGGGGTACGAGCAGTACTTC.

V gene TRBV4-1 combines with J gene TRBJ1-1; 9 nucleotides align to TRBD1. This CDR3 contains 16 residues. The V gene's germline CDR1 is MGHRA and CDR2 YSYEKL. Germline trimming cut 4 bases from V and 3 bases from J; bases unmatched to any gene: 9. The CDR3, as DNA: TGCGCCAGCAGCCGAGAAAACAGGGGGCAGGACACTGAAGCTTTCTTT. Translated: CASSRENRGQDTEAFF.

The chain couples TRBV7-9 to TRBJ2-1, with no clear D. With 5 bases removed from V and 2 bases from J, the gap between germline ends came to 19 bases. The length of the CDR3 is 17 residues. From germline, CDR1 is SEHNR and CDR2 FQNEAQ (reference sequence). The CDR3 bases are TGTGCCAGCAGCCCCCCCTTCCGGCAGGCTCCCTACAATGAGCAGTTCTTC. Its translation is CASSPPFRQAPYNEQFF.

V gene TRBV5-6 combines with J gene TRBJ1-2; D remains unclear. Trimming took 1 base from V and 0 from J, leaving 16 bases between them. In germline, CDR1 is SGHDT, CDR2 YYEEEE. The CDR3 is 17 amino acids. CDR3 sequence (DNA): TGTGCCAGCAGCTTGATGGGTCCCGCGGCCCCTAACTATGGCTACACCTTC. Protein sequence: CASSLMGPAAPNYGYTF.

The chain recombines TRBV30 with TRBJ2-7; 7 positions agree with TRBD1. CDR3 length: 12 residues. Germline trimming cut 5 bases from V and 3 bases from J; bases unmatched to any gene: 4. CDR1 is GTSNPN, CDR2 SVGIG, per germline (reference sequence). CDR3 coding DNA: TGTGCCTGGGGGGACAGTTTCTACGAGCAGTACTTC. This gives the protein CAWGDSFYEQYF.

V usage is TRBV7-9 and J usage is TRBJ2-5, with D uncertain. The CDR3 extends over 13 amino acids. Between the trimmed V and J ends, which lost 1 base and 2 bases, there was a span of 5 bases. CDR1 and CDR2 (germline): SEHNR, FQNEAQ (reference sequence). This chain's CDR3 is CASSLGAQETQYF. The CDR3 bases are TGTGCCAGCAGCTTAGGGGCTCAAGAGACCCAGTACTTC.

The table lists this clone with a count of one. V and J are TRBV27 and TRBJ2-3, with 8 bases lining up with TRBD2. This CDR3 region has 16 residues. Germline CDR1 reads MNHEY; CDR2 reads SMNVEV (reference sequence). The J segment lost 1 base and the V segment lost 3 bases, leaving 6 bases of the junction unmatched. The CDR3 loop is CASSFRTSPGTDTQYF. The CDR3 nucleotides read TGTGCCAGCAGTTTCCGGACTAGCCCAGGCACAGATACGCAGTATTTT.

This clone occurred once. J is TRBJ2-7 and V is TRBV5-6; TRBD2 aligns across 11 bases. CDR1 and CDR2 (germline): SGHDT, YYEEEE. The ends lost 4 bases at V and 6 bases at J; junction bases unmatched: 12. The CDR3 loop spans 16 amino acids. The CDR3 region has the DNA TGTGCCAGCAGCACCGAGACTAGCGGGGATCTATCCGAGCAGTACTTC. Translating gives CASSTETSGDLSEQYF.

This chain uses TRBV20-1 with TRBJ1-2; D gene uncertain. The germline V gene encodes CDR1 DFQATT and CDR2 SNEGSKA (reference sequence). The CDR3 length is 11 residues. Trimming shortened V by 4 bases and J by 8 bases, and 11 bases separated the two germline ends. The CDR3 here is CSATPPAGYTF. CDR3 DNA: TGCAGTGCTACCCCCCCCGCGGGCTACACCTTC.

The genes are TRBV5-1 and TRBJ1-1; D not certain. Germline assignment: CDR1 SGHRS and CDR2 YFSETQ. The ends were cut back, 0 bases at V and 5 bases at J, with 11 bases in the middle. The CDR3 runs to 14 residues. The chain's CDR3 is CASSLVPGSTEAFF. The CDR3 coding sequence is TGCGCCAGCAGCTTGGTTCCGGGTTCGACTGAAGCTTTCTTT.